The next 15 T cell receptor beta chains were all read from a single sample in a study of blood T cell repertoires in COVID-19. Here immunoSEQ multiplex PCR was the method, and the copy in TCRdb shows in-frame clones only, minus some. The sample has roughly 250,000 clones, about 70% seen once; the top ten hold more than 2.5%. Sequenced: peripheral blood. These TCRs come from a woman older than 75 with acute or convalescent COVID-19.

The rearrangement joins TRBV2 to TRBJ2-7; D unresolved. The V gene's germline CDR1 is SNHLY and CDR2 FYNNEI. V was cut by 2 bases and J by 3 bases, with 8 bases left in between. This CDR3 region has 13 residues. For the CDR3, the DNA is TGTGCCAGCAGTGAACAGGCTTTCTACGAGCAGTACTTC. Residues: CASSEQAFYEQYF.

This rearrangement joins TRBV5-4 to TRBJ2-3; TRBD2 matches 10 bases. Trimming cost V 2 bases and J 1 base; bases outside gene matches: 10. The CDR3 has 18 amino acids. The germline V gene has CDR1 SGHNT and CDR2 YYREEE (reference sequence). In DNA, the CDR3 is TGTGCCAGCAGCTTATCCCGGACTAGCGGAGGCCGCACAGATACGCAGTATTTT. Encoded protein: CASSLSRTSGGRTDTQYF.

This clone was seen more than once but under ten times. The V call is TRBV7-9, the J call TRBJ2-5; TRBD1 aligns across 7 bases. Trimming at V came to 4 bases and at J to 0 bases, leaving 2 bases not matched to a gene. The CDR3 spans 14 residues. Germline V gene data show CDR1 as SEHNR and CDR2 as FQNEAQ (reference sequence). The DNA for the CDR3 is TGTGCCAGCAGCTCCGGACAGGACCAAGAGACCCAGTACTTC. It translates to CASSSGQDQETQYF.

The V gene is TRBV7-8, the J gene TRBJ1-5; maybe TRBD1 (6 bases). The CDR3 extends over 15 amino acids. The V gene's germline CDR1 is SGHVS and CDR2 FQNEAQ. V was trimmed by 5 bases and J by 0 bases, leaving 11 bases between them. The CDR3 coding sequence is TGTGCCAGCAGCCCCGTCAGGGGTAGCAATCAGCCCCAGCATTTT. The encoded protein is CASSPVRGSNQPQHF.

The chain couples TRBV3-1 (or the pseudogene TRBV3-2) to TRBJ2-1, with TRBD2 identical over 8 bases. V lost 4 bases to trimming and J lost 4 bases; unmatched junction nucleotides: 9. The CDR3 totals 16 residues. The germline V gene encodes CDR1 LGHDT and CDR2 YNNKEL (reference sequence). This CDR3 is CASSRWGAGEYNEQFF. CDR3 nucleotides: TGTGCCAGCAGCCGTTGGGGAGCGGGAGAGTACAATGAGCAGTTCTTC.

V is TRBV5-5 and J is TRBJ2-7, with TRBD1 matching over 11 bases. Germline CDR1 reads SGHKS; CDR2 reads YYEKEE (reference sequence). This CDR3 has 15 residues. Trimming at V came to 4 bases and at J to 1 base, leaving 4 bases not matched to a gene. CDR3 sequence: CASSVDRGLSYEQYF. CDR3 bases: TGTGCCAGCAGCGTGGACAGGGGGCTGTCCTACGAGCAGTACTTC.

This CDR3 is CASSYHREGYEQYF. The CDR3 DNA follows: TGTGCCAGCAGTTACCATCGGGAAGGTTACGAGCAGTACTTC. This rearrangement joins TRBV6-6 to TRBJ2-7; D perhaps matches TRBD2 (5 bases). Between the trimmed V and J ends, which lost 2 bases and 4 bases, there was a span of 12 bases. CDR3 size: 14 residues. Germline CDR1 and CDR2: MNHNY and SVGAGI (reference sequence).

The rearrangement uses TRBV27 and TRBJ1-4; D ambiguous. CDR1 and CDR2 (germline): MNHEY, SMNVEV (reference sequence). The CDR3 totals 14 residues. The V end lost 2 bases, the J end lost 8 bases, and 12 bases lay between the germline ends. Here the CDR3 reads CASSLTGIGEKLFF. In nucleotides, the CDR3 is TGTGCCAGCAGTTTAACGGGGATAGGGGAAAAACTGTTTTTT.

V and J are TRBV5-4 and TRBJ2-2, with D possibly being TRBD2 (7 bases). The CDR3 length is 14 residues. Germline CDR1 reads SGHNT; CDR2 reads YYREEE (reference sequence). Deletions cut 1 base from V and 4 bases from J, with 8 bases between. The CDR3 sequence: CASSLRGGTGELFF. The DNA for the CDR3 is TGTGCCAGCAGCTTGAGGGGGGGCACCGGGGAGCTGTTTTTT. The whole variable domain, filled in from reference TRBV5-4 and TRBJ2-2, reads ETGVTQSPTHLIKTRGQQVTLRCSSQSGHNTVSWYQQALGQGPQFIFQYYREEENGRGNFPPRFSGLQFPNYSSELNVNALELDDSALYLCASSLRGGTGELFFGEGSRLTVL.

This clone was detected many times. J is TRBJ2-1 and V is TRBV3-1 (or the pseudogene TRBV3-2); 13 bases map to TRBD2. The CDR3 contains 16 residues. Trimming at V came to 4 bases and at J to 6 bases, leaving 6 bases not matched to a gene. CDR1 LGHDT and CDR2 YNNKEL come from the germline V gene (reference sequence). The CDR3 nucleotides read TGTGCCAGCAGCCGCACTGGGACTAGCGGGGTCAATGAGCAGTTCTTC. This codes for CASSRTGTSGVNEQFF.

This clone has only a few counts. The rearrangement links TRBV2 to TRBJ2-6; no reliable D call. V gave up 2 bases and J gave up 0 bases, with 20 bases separating them. Germline V CDR1 and CDR2: SNHLY, FYNNEI. The CDR3 runs to 20 residues. CDR3 DNA: TGTGCCAGCAGTGAACTGTTGTGGCGGAATTCCTACTCTGGGGCCAACGTCCTGACTTTC. Its protein is CASSELLWRNSYSGANVLTF.

This clone appeared a few times. The rearrangement uses TRBV5-4 and TRBJ2-1; 11 bases fit TRBD2. The germline V gene has CDR1 SGHNT and CDR2 YYREEE (reference sequence). V was pared by 4 bases and J by 5 bases, with 5 bases of the junction left unmatched. The CDR3 is 15 amino acids. The CDR3 nucleotides are TGTGCCAGCAGCCCAGGGGGACTAGCGGACAATGAGCAGTTCTTC. It codes for CASSPGGLADNEQFF.

This clone was seen a few times. The chain joins TRBV5-1 to TRBJ1-6; D call uncertain. The CDR3 length is 13 residues. Germline V CDR1 and CDR2: SGHRS, YFSETQ. Between the trimmed V and J ends, which lost 1 base and 6 bases, there was a span of 5 bases. This chain's CDR3 is CASSLNSNSPLHF. CDR3 nucleotide sequence: TGCGCCAGCAGCTTGAACTCTAATTCACCCCTCCACTTT.

The genes are TRBV2 and TRBJ1-5; 9 bases agree with TRBD1. Germline V gene lookup returns CDR1 SNHLY and CDR2 FYNNEI. Trimming at V came to 7 bases and at J to 6 bases, leaving 7 bases not matched to a gene. The CDR3 extends over 14 amino acids. CDR3 nucleotide sequence: TGTGCCAGCACCATGGGACAGGGTGGTCAGCCCCAGCATTTT. Protein product: CASTMGQGGQPQHF.

This clone was seen many times. The chain couples TRBV2 to TRBJ2-7, with 11 bases matching TRBD2. The CDR3 is 13 amino acids. Germline lookup yields CDR1 SNHLY and CDR2 FYNNEI. The trim removed 11 bases at V and 4 bases at J, leaving 7 bases unmatched. The CDR3 loop is CASQGLAVYEQYF. The CDR3 bases are TGTGCCTCACAGGGACTAGCGGTATACGAGCAGTACTTC.